Each of the 11 T cell receptor beta chains below was sequenced from the same sample in a study of radiotherapy plus CTLA-4 blockade in lung cancer. Profiled with immunoSEQ multiplex PCR; TCRdb holds only in-frame clones, not every one. The repertoire consists of tens of thousands of clones, with about 74% occurring once and the leading ten covering over 2%. The specimen comprised peripheral blood, sampled from a patient treated with radiotherapy plus ipilimumab. These receptors all stem from a human donor with non-small cell lung cancer whose response to radiotherapy plus ipilimumab could not be evaluated.

The V and J genes are TRBV15 and TRBJ1-2; D is unclear. The germline V gene has CDR1 LNHNV and CDR2 YYDKDF (reference sequence). Deletions cut 0 bases from V and 4 bases from J, with 9 bases between. The CDR3 totals 14 residues. The CDR3 is CATSRDSLSYGYTF. CDR3 in DNA: TGTGCCACCAGCAGAGATTCTTTGTCCTATGGCTACACCTTC.

The table lists this clone with a few counts. The genes are TRBV19 and TRBJ1-3; D remains unclear. The germline CDR1 and CDR2 sequences are LNHDA and SQIVND (reference sequence). Trimming removed 7 bases at V and 0 bases at J, with 7 bases between. The CDR3 runs 13 residues. CDR3 nucleotides: TGTGCCAGTAAGAAGAGCTCTGGAAACACCATATATTTT. Its translation: CASKKSSGNTIYF.

V gene TRBV5-8 combines with J gene TRBJ1-2, with 7 positions matching TRBD1. Germline CDR1 SGHTS, CDR2 YDEGEE. Trimming at V came to 4 bases and at J to 2 bases, leaving 8 bases not matched to a gene. This CDR3 is built from 15 residues. As DNA, the CDR3 is TGTGCCAGCAGCCAAGGGACAGTTCGGAACTATGGCTACACCTTC. It yields the protein CASSQGTVRNYGYTF.

The V and J genes are TRBV7-2 and TRBJ2-3; 8 positions match TRBD2. The trim removed 6 bases at V and 6 bases at J, leaving 11 bases unmatched. The CDR3 sequence is 15 residues long. Germline values: CDR1 SGHTA, CDR2 FQGNSA. For the CDR3, the DNA is TGTGCCAGCAGACCGCCGGGACTAGGGAGTGATACGCAGTATTTT. This codes for CASRPPGLGSDTQYF. Together with reference TRBV7-2 and TRBJ2-3, the CDR3 gives the full variable domain: GAGVSQSPSNKVTEKGKDVELRCDPISGHTALYWYRQSLGQGLEFLIYFQGNSAPDKSGLPSDRFSAERTGGSVSTLTIQRTQQEDSAVYLCASRPPGLGSDTQYFGPGTRLTVL.

The rearrangement uses TRBV7-2 and TRBJ2-7, with TRBD2 identical over 7 bases. Germline CDR1 is SGHTA and CDR2 is FQGNSA. CDR3 size: 15 residues. J lost 2 bases, V lost 0 bases, and 4 bases had no gene match. CDR3 sequence reads: CASSLATGTTYEQYF. DNA for the CDR3: TGTGCCAGCAGCTTAGCAACCGGGACTACCTACGAGCAGTACTTC.

The J gene is TRBJ2-7, the V gene TRBV6-6; the match to TRBD1 covers 9 bases. Per the germline V gene, CDR1 is MNHNY and CDR2 is SVGAGI (reference sequence). The V segment lost 6 bases and the J segment 5 bases; nucleotides outside the gene matches: 11. The CDR3 consists of 15 residues. Here the CDR3 reads CASRNTGQGFHEQYF. The CDR3 DNA reads as TGTGCCAGCAGGAACACGGGACAGGGTTTCCACGAGCAGTACTTC.

This chain uses TRBV18 with TRBJ2-2; 7 bases agree with TRBD1. The CDR3 totals 15 residues. The germline gives CDR1 KGHSH, CDR2 LQKENI. The V and J ends lost 5 bases and 3 bases, in that order; junction bases with no gene match: 6. The CDR3: CASSEMTGYTGELFF. CDR3 DNA: TGTGCCAGCTCAGAAATGACAGGGTACACCGGGGAGCTGTTTTTT.

The chain links TRBV9 to TRBJ2-7, with 8 nucleotides matching TRBD2. The CDR3 loop spans 14 amino acids. The J segment lost 3 bases and the V segment lost 10 bases, leaving 12 bases of the junction unmatched. Germline V CDR1 and CDR2: SGDLS, YYNGEE. The CDR3 sequence is CARAGGADRYEQYF. The CDR3 nucleotides read TGTGCCCGGGCCGGGGGGGCGGATCGCTACGAGCAGTACTTC.

The chain combines TRBV4-1 with TRBJ1-4; tentative D call: TRBD1 (5 bases). V was pared by 3 bases and J by 7 bases, with 9 bases between. The CDR3 covers 13 residues. Germline CDR1 is MGHRA and CDR2 is YSYEKL. The CDR3: CASSHPGGEKLFF. Written as DNA, the CDR3 is TGCGCCAGCAGCCACCCCGGGGGTGAAAAACTGTTTTTT.

There are a few counts of this clone. The chain links TRBV19 to TRBJ1-5; no reliable D call. CDR1 is LNHDA and CDR2 is SQIVND in the germline V gene (reference sequence). V was shortened by 3 bases and J by 6 bases, with 6 bases between the two germline ends. The CDR3 spans 12 residues. CDR3 sequence (DNA): TGTGCCAGTAGTATTTTTAGTCAGCCCCAGCATTTT. This codes for CASSIFSQPQHF.

The rearrangement uses TRBV7-2 and TRBJ1-6; weak D call: TRBD1 (5 bases). Trimming shortened V by 1 base and J by 7 bases, and 14 bases separated the two germline ends. CDR3 length equals 16 residues. Germline CDR1 and CDR2: SGHTA and FQGNSA. This chain's CDR3 is CASSLVDWGGNSPLHF. CDR3 bases: TGTGCCAGCAGCTTAGTGGACTGGGGGGGGAATTCACCCCTCCACTTT.